This entry concerns a single T cell receptor (beta chain). CDR3 size: 15 residues. Between the trimmed V and J ends, which lost 7 bases and 1 base, there was a span of 14 bases. Germline V lookup: CDR1 MNHNS, CDR2 SASEGT. The data belong to a study of technical replicates of blood from several donors. The repertoire was sequenced with immunoSEQ multiplex PCR; TCRdb's copy has only in-frame clones and lacks some. The data show 55,000 to 80,000 clones, around 93% seen once. This chain uses TRBV6-1 with TRBJ1-5; D gene ambiguous. The sequenced sample was T cells isolated from PBMCs. The sequence was obtained from a human donor in good health. For the CDR3, the DNA is TGTGCCAGCAAAATCGAGGGCTGGAGCAATCAGCCCCAGCATTTT. This gives the protein CASKIEGWSNQPQHF.